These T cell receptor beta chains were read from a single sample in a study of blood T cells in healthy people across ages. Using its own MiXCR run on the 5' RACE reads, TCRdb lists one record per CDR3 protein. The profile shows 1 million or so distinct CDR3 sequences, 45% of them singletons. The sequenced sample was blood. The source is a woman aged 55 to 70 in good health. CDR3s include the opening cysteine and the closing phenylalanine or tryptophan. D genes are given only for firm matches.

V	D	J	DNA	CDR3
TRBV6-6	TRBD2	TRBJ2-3	TGTGCCAGCAGACCCGGGACTAGCGGCGGCACAGATACGCAGTATTTT	CASRPGTSGGTDTQYF
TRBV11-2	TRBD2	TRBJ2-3	TGTGCCAGCAGCCTCGTAGCGGGAGGGCCAGATACGCAGTATTTT	CASSLVAGGPDTQYF
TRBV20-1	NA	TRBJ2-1	TGCAGTGCTAGTAAAAGGGACGTTGGCAATGAGCAGTTCTTC	CSASKRDVGNEQFF
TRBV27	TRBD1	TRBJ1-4	TGTGCCAGCAAAGACAGGGGAGGTGAAAAACTGTTTTTT	CASKDRGGEKLFF
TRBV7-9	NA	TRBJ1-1	TGTGCCAGCAGCTTAGCGGACGTGACTGAAGCTTTCTTT	CASSLADVTEAFF
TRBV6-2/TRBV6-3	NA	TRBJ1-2	TGTGCCAGCAGACCTGAGAAGGCGGGATGGAATGGCTACACCTTC	CASRPEKAGWNGYTF
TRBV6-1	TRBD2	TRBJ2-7	TGTGCCAGCGGCCTGCGGGGGGCCCAGCCGAGTTACGAGCAGTACTTC	CASGLRGAQPSYEQYF
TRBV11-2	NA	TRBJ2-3	TGTGCCAGCAGCTTAGACAAGGCCACAGATGCGCAGTATTTT	CASSLDKATDAQYF
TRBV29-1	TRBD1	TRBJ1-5	TGCAGCGTTTCGCAGGGGGGGAATCAGCCCCAGCATTTT	CSVSQGGNQPQHF
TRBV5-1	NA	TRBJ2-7	TGCGCCAGCAGCTTGGAGGGAGGGGGGGCCAGCTCCTACAATGAGCAGTACTTC	CASSLEGGGASSYNEQYF